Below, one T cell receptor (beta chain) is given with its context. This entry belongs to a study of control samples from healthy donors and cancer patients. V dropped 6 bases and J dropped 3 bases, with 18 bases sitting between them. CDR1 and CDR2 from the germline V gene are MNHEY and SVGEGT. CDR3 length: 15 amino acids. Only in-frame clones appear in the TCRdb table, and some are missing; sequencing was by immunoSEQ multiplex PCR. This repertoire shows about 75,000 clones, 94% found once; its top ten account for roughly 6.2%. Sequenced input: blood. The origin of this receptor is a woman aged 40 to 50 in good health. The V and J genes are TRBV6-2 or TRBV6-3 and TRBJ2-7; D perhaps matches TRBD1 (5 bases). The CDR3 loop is CASSLGAGGIYEQYF. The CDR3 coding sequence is TGTGCCAGCAGCTTAGGGGCAGGTGGAATCTACGAGCAGTACTTC.